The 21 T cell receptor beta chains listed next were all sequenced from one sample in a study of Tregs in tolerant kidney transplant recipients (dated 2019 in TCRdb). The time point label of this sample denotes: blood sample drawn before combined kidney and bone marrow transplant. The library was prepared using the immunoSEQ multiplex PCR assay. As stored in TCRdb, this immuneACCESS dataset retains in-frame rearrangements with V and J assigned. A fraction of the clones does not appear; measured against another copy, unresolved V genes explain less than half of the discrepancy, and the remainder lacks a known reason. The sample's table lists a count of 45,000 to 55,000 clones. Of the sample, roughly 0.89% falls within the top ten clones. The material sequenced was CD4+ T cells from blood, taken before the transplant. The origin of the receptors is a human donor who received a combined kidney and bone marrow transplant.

The CDR3 bases that were read are TGTGCCAGTAGTCTGCGACAGTTGGGCGAT. This codes for CASSLRQLGD. Given in full, the CDR3 is CASSLRQLGDQYF. The J gene is TRBJ2-4, the V gene TRBV19; D is perhaps TRBD1 (5 bases). The observed sequence ends 3 residues before the CDR3 terminus, with the missing tail filled in from the germline J gene. The CDR3 spans 13 residues. Germline V gene data show CDR1 as LNHDA and CDR2 as SQIVND (reference sequence).

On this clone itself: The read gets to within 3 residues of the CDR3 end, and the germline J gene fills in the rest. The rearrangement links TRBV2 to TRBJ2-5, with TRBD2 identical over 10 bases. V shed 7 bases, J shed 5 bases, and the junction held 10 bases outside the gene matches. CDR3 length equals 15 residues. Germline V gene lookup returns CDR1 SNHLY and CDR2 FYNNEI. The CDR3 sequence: CASKNIAGGRETQYF. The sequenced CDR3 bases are TGTGCCAGCAAGAATATAGCGGGAGGACGGGAGACC.

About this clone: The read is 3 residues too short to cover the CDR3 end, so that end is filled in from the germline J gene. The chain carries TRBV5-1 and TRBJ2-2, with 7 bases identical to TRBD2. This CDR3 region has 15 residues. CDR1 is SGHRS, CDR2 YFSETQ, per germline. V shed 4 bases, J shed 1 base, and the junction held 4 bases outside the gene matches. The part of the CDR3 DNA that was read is TGCGCCAGCAGCCTAAGCGGGATGAACACCGGGGAG. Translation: CASSLSGMNTGE. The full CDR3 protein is CASSLSGMNTGELFF.

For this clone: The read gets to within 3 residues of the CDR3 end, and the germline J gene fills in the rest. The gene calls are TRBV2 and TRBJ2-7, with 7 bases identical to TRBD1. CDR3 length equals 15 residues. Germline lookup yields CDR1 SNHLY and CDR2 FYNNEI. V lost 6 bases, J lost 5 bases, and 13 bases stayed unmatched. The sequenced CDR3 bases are TGTGCCAGCAGCGGCAGACAGGGAGTGGGTGACGAG. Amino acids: CASSGRQGVGDE. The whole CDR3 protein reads CASSGRQGVGDEQYF. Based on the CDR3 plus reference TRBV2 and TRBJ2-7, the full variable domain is EPEVTQTPSHQVTQMGQEVILRCVPISNHLYFYWYRQILGQKVEFLVSFYNNEISEKSEIFDDQFSVERPDGSNFTLKIRSTKLEDSAMYFCASSGRQGVGDEQYFGPGTRLTVT.

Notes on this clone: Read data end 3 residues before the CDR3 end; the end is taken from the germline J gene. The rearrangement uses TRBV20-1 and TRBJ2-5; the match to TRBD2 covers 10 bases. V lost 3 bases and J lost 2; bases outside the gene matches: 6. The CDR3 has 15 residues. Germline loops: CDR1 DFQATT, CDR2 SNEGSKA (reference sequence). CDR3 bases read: TGCAGTGCTAGGGTTACTAGCGGGACACAAGAGACC. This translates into CSARVTSGTQET. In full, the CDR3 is CSARVTSGTQETQYF.

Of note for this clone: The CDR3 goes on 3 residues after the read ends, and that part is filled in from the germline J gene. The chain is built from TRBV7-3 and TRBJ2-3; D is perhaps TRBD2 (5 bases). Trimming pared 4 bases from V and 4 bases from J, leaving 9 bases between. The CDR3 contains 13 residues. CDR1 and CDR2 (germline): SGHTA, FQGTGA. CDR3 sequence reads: CASSSLASDTQYF. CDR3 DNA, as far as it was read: TGTGCCAGCAGCTCCCTAGCTTCAGATACG.

CDR3 sequence reads: CSAQTSENTDTQYF. The DNA read from the CDR3 is TGCAGTGCTCAGACTAGCGAGAACACAGATACG. V usage is TRBV20-1 and J usage is TRBJ2-3; 8 bases align to TRBD2. The CDR3 extends 3 residues past the end of the read, so its final part is completed from the germline J gene. This CDR3 has 14 amino acids. Germline V lookup: CDR1 DFQATT, CDR2 SNEGSKA (reference sequence). The V segment lost 5 bases and the J segment 2 bases; nucleotides outside the gene matches: 6.

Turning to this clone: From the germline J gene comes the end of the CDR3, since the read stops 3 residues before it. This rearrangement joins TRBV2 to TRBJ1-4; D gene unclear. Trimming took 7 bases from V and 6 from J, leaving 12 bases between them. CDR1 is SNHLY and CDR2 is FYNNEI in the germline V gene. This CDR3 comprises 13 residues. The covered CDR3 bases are TGTGCCAGCACCCACGGGGATCATGAAAAA. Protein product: CASTHGDHEK. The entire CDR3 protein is CASTHGDHEKLFF.

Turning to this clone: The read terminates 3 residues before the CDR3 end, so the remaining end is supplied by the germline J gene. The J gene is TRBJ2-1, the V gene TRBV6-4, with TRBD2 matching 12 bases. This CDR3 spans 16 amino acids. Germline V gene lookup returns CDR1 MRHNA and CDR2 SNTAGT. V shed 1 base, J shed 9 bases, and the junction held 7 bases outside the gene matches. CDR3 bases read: TGTGCCAGCAGTGACTATTCGTCTAGCGGGAGGGGTGAG. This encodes CASSDYSSSGRGE. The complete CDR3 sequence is CASSDYSSSGRGEQFF.

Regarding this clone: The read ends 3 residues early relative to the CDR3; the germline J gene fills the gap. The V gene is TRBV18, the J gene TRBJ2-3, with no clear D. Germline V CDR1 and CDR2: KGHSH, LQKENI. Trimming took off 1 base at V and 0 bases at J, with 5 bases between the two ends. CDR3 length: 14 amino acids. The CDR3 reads CASSPLTSTDTQYF. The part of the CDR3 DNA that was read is TGTGCCAGCTCACCACTGACTAGCACAGATACG.

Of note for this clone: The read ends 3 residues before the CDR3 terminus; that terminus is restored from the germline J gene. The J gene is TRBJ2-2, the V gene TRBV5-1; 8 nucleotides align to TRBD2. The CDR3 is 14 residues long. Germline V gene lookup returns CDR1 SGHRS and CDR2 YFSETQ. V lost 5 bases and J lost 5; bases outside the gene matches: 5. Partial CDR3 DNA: TGCGCCAGCAGGCCAGCGGGAGATACCGGGGAG. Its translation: CASRPAGDTGE. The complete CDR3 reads CASRPAGDTGELFF.

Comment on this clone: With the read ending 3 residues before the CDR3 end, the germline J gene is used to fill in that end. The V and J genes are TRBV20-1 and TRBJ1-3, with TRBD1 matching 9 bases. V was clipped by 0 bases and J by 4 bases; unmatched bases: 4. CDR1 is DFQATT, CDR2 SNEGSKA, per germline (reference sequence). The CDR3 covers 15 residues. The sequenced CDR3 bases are TGCAGTGCTAGAGAAGACAGGGGGATGGGAAACACC. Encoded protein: CSAREDRGMGNT. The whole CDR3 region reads CSAREDRGMGNTIYF.

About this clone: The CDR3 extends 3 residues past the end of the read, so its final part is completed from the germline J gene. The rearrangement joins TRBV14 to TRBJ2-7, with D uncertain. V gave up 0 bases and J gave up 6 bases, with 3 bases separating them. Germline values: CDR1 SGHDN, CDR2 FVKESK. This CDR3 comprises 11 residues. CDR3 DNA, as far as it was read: TGTGCCAGCAGCCAAGATCTCGAG. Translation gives CASSQDLE. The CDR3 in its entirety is CASSQDLEQYF.

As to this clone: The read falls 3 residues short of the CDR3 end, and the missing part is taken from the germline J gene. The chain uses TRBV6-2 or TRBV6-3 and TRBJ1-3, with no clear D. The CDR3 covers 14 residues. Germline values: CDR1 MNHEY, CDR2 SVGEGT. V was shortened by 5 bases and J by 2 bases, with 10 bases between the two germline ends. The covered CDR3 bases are TGTGCCAGCAGTCCCACATCTCCTGGAAACACC. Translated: CASSPTSPGNT. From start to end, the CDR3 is CASSPTSPGNTIYF.

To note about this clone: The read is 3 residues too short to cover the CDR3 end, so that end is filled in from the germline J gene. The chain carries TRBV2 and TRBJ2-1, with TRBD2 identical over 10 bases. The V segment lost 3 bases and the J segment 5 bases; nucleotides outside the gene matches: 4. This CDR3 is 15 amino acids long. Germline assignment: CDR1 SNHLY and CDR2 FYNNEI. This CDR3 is CASSDLAGVDNEQFF. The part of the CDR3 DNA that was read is TGTGCCAGCAGTGACCTAGCGGGAGTGGACAATGAG.

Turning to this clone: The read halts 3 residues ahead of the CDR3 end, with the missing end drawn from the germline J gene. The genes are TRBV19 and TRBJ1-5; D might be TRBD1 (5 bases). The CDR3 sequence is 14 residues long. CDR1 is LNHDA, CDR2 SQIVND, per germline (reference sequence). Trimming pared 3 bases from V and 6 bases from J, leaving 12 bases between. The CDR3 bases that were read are TGTGCCAGTAGTATTCAGGGAAGGGGTCAGCCC. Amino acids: CASSIQGRGQP. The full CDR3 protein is CASSIQGRGQPQHF.

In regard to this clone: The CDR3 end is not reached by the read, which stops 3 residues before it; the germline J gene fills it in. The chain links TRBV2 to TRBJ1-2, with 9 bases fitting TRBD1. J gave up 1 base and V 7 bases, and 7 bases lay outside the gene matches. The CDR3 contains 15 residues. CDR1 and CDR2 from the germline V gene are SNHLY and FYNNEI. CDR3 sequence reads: CASTPGQGYNYGYTF. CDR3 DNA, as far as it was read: TGTGCCAGCACCCCGGGACAGGGCTATAACTATGGC. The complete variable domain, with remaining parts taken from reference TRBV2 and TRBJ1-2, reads EPEVTQTPSHQVTQMGQEVILRCVPISNHLYFYWYRQILGQKVEFLVSFYNNEISEKSEIFDDQFSVERPDGSNFTLKIRSTKLEDSAMYFCASTPGQGYNYGYTFGSGTRLTVV.

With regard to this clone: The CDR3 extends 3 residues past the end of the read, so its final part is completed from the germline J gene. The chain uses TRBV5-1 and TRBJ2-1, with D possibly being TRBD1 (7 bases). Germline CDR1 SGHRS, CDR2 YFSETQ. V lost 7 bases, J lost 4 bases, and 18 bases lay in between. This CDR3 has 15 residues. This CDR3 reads CASSLEGQLYNEQFF. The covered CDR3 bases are TGCGCCAGCTCTCTGGAGGGACAGTTATACAATGAG.

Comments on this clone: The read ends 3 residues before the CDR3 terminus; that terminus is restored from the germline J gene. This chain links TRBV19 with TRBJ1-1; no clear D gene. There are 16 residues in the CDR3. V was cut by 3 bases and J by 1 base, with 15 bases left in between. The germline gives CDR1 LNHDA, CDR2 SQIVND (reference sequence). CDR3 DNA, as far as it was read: TGTGCCAGTAGTATTCTTGGTGGTCAGAGGAACACTGAA. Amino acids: CASSILGGQRNTE. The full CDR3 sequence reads CASSILGGQRNTEAFF.

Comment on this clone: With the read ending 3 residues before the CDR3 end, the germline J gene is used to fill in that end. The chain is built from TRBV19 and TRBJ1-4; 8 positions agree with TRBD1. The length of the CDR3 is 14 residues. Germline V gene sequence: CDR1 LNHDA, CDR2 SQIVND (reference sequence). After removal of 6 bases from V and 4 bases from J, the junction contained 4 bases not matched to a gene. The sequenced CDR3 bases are TGTGCCAGTAGCCTTGACAGGGGTAATGAAAAA. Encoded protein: CASSLDRGNEK. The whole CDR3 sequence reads CASSLDRGNEKLFF. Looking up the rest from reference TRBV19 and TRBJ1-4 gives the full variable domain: DGGITQSPKYLFRKEGQNVTLSCEQNLNHDAMYWYRQDPGQGLRLIYYSQIVNDFQKGDIAEGYSVSREKKESFPLTVTSAQKNPTAFYLCASSLDRGNEKLFFGSGTQLSVL.

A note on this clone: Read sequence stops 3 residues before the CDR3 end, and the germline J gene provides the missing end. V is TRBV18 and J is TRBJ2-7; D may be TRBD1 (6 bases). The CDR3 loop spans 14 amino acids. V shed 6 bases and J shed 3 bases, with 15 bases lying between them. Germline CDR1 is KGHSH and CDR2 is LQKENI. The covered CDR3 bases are TGTGCCAGCTCTTATGGACAACAGGGCTACGAG. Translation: CASSYGQQGYE. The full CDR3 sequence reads CASSYGQQGYEQYF.